One and the same sample provided the 3 T cell receptor beta chains below, sequenced in a study of radiotherapy plus CTLA-4 blockade in lung cancer. The method was immunoSEQ multiplex PCR; TCRdb's version includes in-frame clones alone and lacks a portion of them. The sample comprises about 120,000 clones, approximately 90% of which are singletons, and approximately 7% rests with the top ten. Specimen: peripheral blood, collected from a patient treated with radiotherapy plus ipilimumab. These receptors all come from a human donor with non-small cell lung cancer that progressed on radiotherapy plus ipilimumab.

This chain connects TRBV5-4 to TRBJ2-5; D is possibly TRBD1 or TRBD2 (5 bases each). Germline-derived CDR1 and CDR2 are SGHNT and YYREEE (reference sequence). The CDR3 totals 15 residues. Trimming stripped 0 bases from V and 3 bases from J, with 12 bases between. The CDR3 sequence: CASSLEPGAKETQYF. DNA of the CDR3: TGTGCCAGCAGCTTGGAGCCCGGGGCCAAAGAGACCCAGTACTTC.

The chain uses TRBV19 and TRBJ1-5; possible D gene TRBD1, 5 bases. V lost 6 bases to trimming and J lost 5 bases, with 14 bases between them. Germline V gene data show CDR1 as LNHDA and CDR2 as SQIVND (reference sequence). CDR3 size: 14 residues. The CDR3 DNA is TGTGCCAGTAGCATGCAGGGTCCCCATCAGCCCCAGCATTTT. Its translation is CASSMQGPHQPQHF.

The rearrangement links TRBV9 to TRBJ2-1; 12 bases are shared with TRBD2. This CDR3 is 19 amino acids long. The germline gives CDR1 SGDLS, CDR2 YYNGEE. V lost 4 bases to trimming and J lost 0 bases; unmatched junction nucleotides: 11. The chain's CDR3 is CASSPHLAGGLSSYNEQFF. CDR3 sequence (DNA): TGTGCCAGCAGCCCCCACCTAGCGGGAGGGCTAAGCTCCTACAATGAGCAGTTCTTC.